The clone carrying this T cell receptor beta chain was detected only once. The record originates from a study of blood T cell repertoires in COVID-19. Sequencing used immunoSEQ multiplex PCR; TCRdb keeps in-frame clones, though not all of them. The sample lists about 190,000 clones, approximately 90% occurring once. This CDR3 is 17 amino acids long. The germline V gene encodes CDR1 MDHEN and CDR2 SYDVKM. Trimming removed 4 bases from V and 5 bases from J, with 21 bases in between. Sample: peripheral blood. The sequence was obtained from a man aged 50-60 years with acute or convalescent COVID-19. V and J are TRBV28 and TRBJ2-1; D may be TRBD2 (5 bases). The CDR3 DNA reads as TGTGCCAGCAGTTCCCTTGATGGTGGGAGTCGACACAATGAGCAGTTCTTC. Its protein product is CASSSLDGGSRHNEQFF.